This entry features one T cell receptor (beta chain) sequence. The data belong to a study of shared clonotypes between healthy human individuals. CDR1 MNHEY and CDR2 SVGAGI come from the germline V gene. The CDR3 covers 14 residues. Assay used: immunoSEQ multiplex PCR; TCRdb lists only in-frame clones, some missing. This table has some 580,000 clones, around 97% appearing once. The sequenced sample consisted of naive CD4+ T cells sorted from blood. Subset meaning: CD45RA+ positively selected. The source of this sequence is a young woman in good health. The V gene is TRBV6-5, the J gene TRBJ2-5; D might be TRBD2 (6 bases). The last part of the DNA fits TRBJ2-7 better; the J call may be wrong. CDR3 bases: TGTGCCAGCAGCCCAGGAGGGGTACCCTACGAGCAGTACTTC. Translating it yields CASSPGGVPYEQYF.